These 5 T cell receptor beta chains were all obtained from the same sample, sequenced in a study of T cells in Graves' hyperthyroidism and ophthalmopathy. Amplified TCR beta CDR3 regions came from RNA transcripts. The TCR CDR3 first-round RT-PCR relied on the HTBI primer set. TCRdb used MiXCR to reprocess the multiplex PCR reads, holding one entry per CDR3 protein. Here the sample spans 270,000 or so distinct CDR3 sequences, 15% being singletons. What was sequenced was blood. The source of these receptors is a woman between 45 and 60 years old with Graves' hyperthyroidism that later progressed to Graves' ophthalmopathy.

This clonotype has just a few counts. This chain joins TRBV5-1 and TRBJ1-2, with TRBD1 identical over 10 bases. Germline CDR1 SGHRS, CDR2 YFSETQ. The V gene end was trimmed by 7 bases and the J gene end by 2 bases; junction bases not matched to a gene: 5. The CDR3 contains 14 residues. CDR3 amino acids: CASAPGQGNYGYTF. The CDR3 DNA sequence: TGCGCCAGCGCTCCGGGACAGGGGAACTATGGCTACACCTTC.

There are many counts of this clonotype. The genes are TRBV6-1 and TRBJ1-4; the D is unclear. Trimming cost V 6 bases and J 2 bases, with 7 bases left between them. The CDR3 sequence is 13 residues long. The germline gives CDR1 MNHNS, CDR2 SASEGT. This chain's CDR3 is CASRASTNEKLFF. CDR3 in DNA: TGTGCCAGCAGGGCTTCGACTAATGAAAAACTGTTTTTT.

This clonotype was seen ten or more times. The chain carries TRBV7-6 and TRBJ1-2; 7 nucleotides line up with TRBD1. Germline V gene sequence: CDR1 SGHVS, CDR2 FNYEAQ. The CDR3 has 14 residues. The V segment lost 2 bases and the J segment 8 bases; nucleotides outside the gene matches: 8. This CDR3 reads CASSLNTGVDGYTF. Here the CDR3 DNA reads TGTGCCAGCAGCTTAAACACAGGGGTAGACGGCTACACCTTC. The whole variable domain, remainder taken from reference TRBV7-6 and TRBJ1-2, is GAGVSQSPRYKVTKRGQDVALRCDPISGHVSLYWYRQALGQGPEFLTYFNYEAQQDKSGLPNDRFSAERPEGSISTLTIQRTEQRDSAMYRCASSLNTGVDGYTFGSGTRLTVV.

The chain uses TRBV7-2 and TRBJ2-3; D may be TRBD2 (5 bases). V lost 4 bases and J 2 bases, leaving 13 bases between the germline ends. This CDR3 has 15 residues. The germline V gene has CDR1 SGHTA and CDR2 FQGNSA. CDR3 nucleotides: TGTGCCAGCAGCTCCCAACGTCGGGACACAGATACGCAGTATTTT. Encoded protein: CASSSQRRDTDTQYF.

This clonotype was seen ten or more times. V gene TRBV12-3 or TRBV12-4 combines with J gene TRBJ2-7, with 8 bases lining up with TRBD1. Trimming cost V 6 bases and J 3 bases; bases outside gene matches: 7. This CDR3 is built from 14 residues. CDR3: CASRSLTGDYEQYF. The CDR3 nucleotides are TGTGCCAGCAGGTCCCTGACAGGGGACTACGAGCAGTACTTC.